This T cell receptor beta chain was recovered during a study of metastatic and nonmetastatic thyroid tumors. Looking at the study overall: From malignant and benign thyroid patients, repertoires in blood and in tumor or nodule tissue were compared. Findings of the study overall: Significantly higher TCR beta diversity was reportedly seen in malignant thyroid tumors than benign nodules, in blood and tumor.

This clone has more than one count but fewer than ten. What it binds is not known. As processed by the authors: The authors used CDR3 differences across clinicopathological groups to build a distant-metastasis classifier for papillary thyroid cancer. TCRdb re-called the PCR reads through MiXCR. Clone size and V and J calls follow TCRdb, not the original study. The table lists 60,000 or so clones, 4% to 5% of them singletons. The CDR3 runs 15 residues. Germline loops: CDR1 SGHTA, CDR2 FQGTGA. V lost 5 bases to trimming and J lost 12 bases; unmatched junction nucleotides: 16. Prior to thyroid surgery, none of the patients had received any treatment.

The chain employs TRBV7-3 and TRBJ2-5, with TRBD1 matching 9 bases. The sample taken for sequencing was blood. The TCR was taken from a female donor with papillary thyroid cancer or a benign thyroid nodule (not recorded which). Some clones in this sample may be carry-over from other donors' samples. For the CDR3, the DNA is TGTGCCAGCAGCCTACAGACAGGGGGACAAGAGAACAAGTACTTC. It encodes CASSLQTGGQENKYF. The full variable domain, in which reference TRBV7-3 and TRBJ2-5 provide the parts outside the CDR3, is GAGVSQTPSNKVTEKGKYVELRCDPISGHTALYWYRQSLGQGPEFLIYFQGTGAADDSGLPNDRFFAVRPEGSVSTLKIQRTERGDSAVYLCASSLQTGGQENKYFGPGTRLLVL.